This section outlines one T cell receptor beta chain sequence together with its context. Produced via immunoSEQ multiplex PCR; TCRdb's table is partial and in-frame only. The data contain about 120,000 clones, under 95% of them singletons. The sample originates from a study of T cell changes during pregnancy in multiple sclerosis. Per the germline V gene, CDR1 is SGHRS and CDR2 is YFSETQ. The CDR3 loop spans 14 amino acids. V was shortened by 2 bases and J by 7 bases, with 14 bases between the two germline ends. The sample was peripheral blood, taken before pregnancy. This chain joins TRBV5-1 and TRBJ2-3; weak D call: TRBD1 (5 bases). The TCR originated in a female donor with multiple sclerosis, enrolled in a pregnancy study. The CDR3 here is CASSFGQGVYTQYF. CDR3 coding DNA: TGCGCCAGCAGCTTCGGGCAGGGCGTCTATACGCAGTATTTT.